These 14 T cell receptor beta chains originate from one sample sequenced in a study of T cells expressing NK-cell markers. TCRdb reprocessed the 5' RACE reads, with one entry per CDR3 protein and no DNA. This table holds 200,000 to 300,000 distinct CDR3 sequences. The sequencing input was blood T cells: a sorted CD56 or NKG2C T cell subset, CD4+ or CD8+ T cells, or bulk PBMC T cells (not recorded which). Source of these receptors: a man between 18 and 35 years old in good health.

V gene TRBV5-1 combines with J gene TRBJ1-1; TCRdb returns TRBD1, unconfirmable since there is no DNA. The CDR3 length is 16 residues. Germline V lookup: CDR1 SGHRS, CDR2 YFSETQ. The CDR3 sequence is CASSPGQAVLNTEAFF. The entire variable domain, with the rest obtained from reference TRBV5-1 and TRBJ1-1, is as follows: KAGVTQTPRYLIKTRGQQVTLSCSPISGHRSVSWYQQTPGQGLQFLFEYFSETQRNKGNFPGRFSGRQFSNSRSEMNVSTLELGDSALYLCASSPGQAVLNTEAFFGQGTRLTVV.

The chain links TRBV20-1 to TRBJ2-1; TCRdb's D gene call, TRBD2, goes unchecked for lack of DNA. The CDR3 is 15 residues long. Looked up from germline, CDR1 is DFQATT and CDR2 is SNEGSKA (reference sequence). CDR3 residues: CSAKGLAGVYNEQFF.

The rearrangement links TRBV7-9 to TRBJ1-2; without DNA, the TCRdb call of TRBD1 cannot be checked. This CDR3 contains 13 residues. Germline-derived CDR1 and CDR2 are SEHNR and FQNEAQ (reference sequence). CDR3 region: CASSPQQGTGYTF.

CDR3 residues: CASSPFQDRVTEAFF. The V call is TRBV5-1, the J call TRBJ1-1; TCRdb names TRBD1, which stays unverified in the absence of DNA. The CDR3 has 15 amino acids. CDR1 SGHRS and CDR2 YFSETQ come from the germline V gene.

J is TRBJ1-1 and V is TRBV18; the D call from TCRdb, TRBD1, cannot be confirmed without DNA. The CDR3 has 16 amino acids. Germline V gene lookup returns CDR1 KGHSH and CDR2 LQKENI. The CDR3 loop reads CASSPQGTGGNTEAFF.

The V call is TRBV3-1, the J call TRBJ2-1; TCRdb proposes TRBD2, but this gene call is untestable without DNA. The V gene's germline CDR1 is LGHDT and CDR2 YNNKEL (reference sequence). The CDR3 loop spans 16 amino acids. The CDR3 protein is CASSQSSGMSNNEQFF.

The V gene is TRBV12-3 or TRBV12-4, the J gene TRBJ2-7; TCRdb names TRBD1, which stays unverified in the absence of DNA. The CDR3 has 13 residues. Here the CDR3 reads CASSLEGAREQYF.

The V and J genes are TRBV10-3 and TRBJ2-3; no DNA is available, so the TRBD1 call from TCRdb remains unchecked. This CDR3 is 14 amino acids long. Germline CDR1 and CDR2: ENHRY and SYGVKD. CDR3 sequence: CASSLGQGWDTQYF.

CDR3 sequence reads: CASSSGGPRARTDTQYF. J is TRBJ2-3 and V is TRBV5-4; the TCRdb call, TRBD2, lacks DNA for checking. Germline CDR1 and CDR2: SGHNT and YYREEE (reference sequence). The CDR3 extends over 17 amino acids.

The J gene is TRBJ2-7, the V gene TRBV5-1; TCRdb's D call of TRBD2 is untestable without DNA. The CDR3 length is 15 residues. Germline V CDR1 and CDR2: SGHRS, YFSETQ. This CDR3 is CASRNPASGIYEQYF.

The chain has TRBV3-1 and TRBJ1-2; without DNA, the TCRdb call of TRBD1 cannot be checked. Germline V gene sequence: CDR1 LGHDT, CDR2 YNNKEL (reference sequence). The CDR3 spans 16 residues. The CDR3: CASSPAGQGANYGYTF.

The V and J genes are TRBV29-1 and TRBJ2-5; TCRdb's D call of TRBD1 is untestable without DNA. The germline V gene encodes CDR1 SQVTM and CDR2 ANQGSEA. CDR3 size: 13 residues. The CDR3 region is CSSGQGVGQTQYF.

V usage is TRBV20-1 and J usage is TRBJ2-7; with no DNA, the TCRdb D assignment of TRBD1 cannot be verified. Germline V lookup: CDR1 DFQATT, CDR2 SNEGSKA (reference sequence). This CDR3 has 11 amino acids. The CDR3 region is CSASTGVGRYF.

The chain's CDR3 is CSVAVSTDTQYF. The V call is TRBV20-1, the J call TRBJ2-3. Germline CDR1 DFQATT, CDR2 SNEGSKA (reference sequence). CDR3 size: 12 residues.